This T cell receptor (beta chain) is drawn from a study of shared clonotypes between healthy human individuals. A note on this clone: Its cognate antigen is unknown.

Replicate PCRs run on sorted subsets employed approximately 0.2 ug DNA, around 27,000 T cell genomes. Measured with immunoSEQ multiplex PCR; TCRdb has only the in-frame clones, and not every one. The table shows about 1.1 million clones, with approximately 78% occurring only once. Study findings and constraints: Naive subsets usually exceeded memory subsets in estimated richness. Incomplete sequencing of sorted subsets was indicated by rarefaction despite large depth.

Into CD45RA+ naive and CD45RA-negative memory subsets, the CD4+ cells were split. The CDR3 runs to 13 residues. The V gene lost 8 bases and the J gene lost 4 bases, with 13 bases spanning the gap. Germline V gene sequence: CDR1 MNHGY, CDR2 SVAAGI. The sample was memory CD4+ T cells from PBMCs. Documented subset: CD45RA-negative fraction. The receptor comes from a man aged 18 to 30 in good health. Some clones in this sample may be carry-over from other donors' samples. This sequence joins TRBV6-9 and TRBJ2-3, with D possibly called TRBD1 or TRBD2 (5 bases each). As DNA, the CDR3 is TGTGCCAGCCCCTTCGGGGACCCAGATACGCAGTATTTT. As protein: CASPFGDPDTQYF.